This record looks at one T cell receptor (beta chain) sequence and its context. Its matching antigen is unknown. Other DNA sequences of this sample code for an identical CDR3. PCR amplification relied on 60 Vbeta primers (plus 13 Jbeta primers). The repertoire was sequenced with immunoSEQ multiplex PCR; TCRdb's copy has only in-frame clones and lacks some. This sample has 85,000 to 100,000 clones, with less than 70% found just once. The CDR3 runs 15 residues. The germline V gene encodes CDR1 SGHRS and CDR2 YFSETQ. Trimming left V 0 bases short and J 2 bases short, with 10 bases between. The source of the sample is a study of cytomegalovirus exposure and HLA in healthy donors. Study context: Counted in an early data release were approximately 80 million unique TCRs from HLA-typed donors.

The study's findings and limits: In a later analysis, several top co-occurrence clusters appeared linked to parvovirus B19, influenza, CMV and Epstein-Barr virus. Reportedly, a later analysis found an Asian-associated ancestry cluster had fewer N-insertions than the approximately 700-donor mean. It is likely that the observed cluster of highly shared sequence variants was a sequencing artifact.

The material sequenced was PBMCs. The V and J genes are TRBV5-1 and TRBJ2-3; D is perhaps TRBD1 (6 bases). The receptor's source is a human donor in good health. CDR3 nucleotide sequence: TGCGCCAGCAGCTTGGGGCAGGGGCTCACAGATACGCAGTATTTT. This codes for CASSLGQGLTDTQYF.